The following is a TCR beta chain sequence with its context. One end of the junction is discordant with germline, which a read error may explain. CDR3 length: 14 residues. Germline loops: CDR1 MNHNS, CDR2 SASEGT. This entry belongs to a study of T cell changes during pregnancy in multiple sclerosis. This table comes from immunoSEQ multiplex PCR, and its TCRdb copy is limited to in-frame clones, with some not included. This sample yields roughly 83,000 clones, of which 90% to 95% are seen a single time; roughly 4% belongs to the top ten. This chain uses TRBV6-1 with TRBJ1-1; D not certain. This receptor was identified in a female donor in good health, serving as a control in a pregnancy study. Some clones in this sample may be carry-over from other donors' samples. Sequences were derived from PBMCs, sampled in the first trimester of pregnancy. The DNA for the CDR3 is TGTGCCAGTATACAGAGAAGAAGAAACAATGAAGCTTTCTTT. Translation: CASIQRRRNNEAFF.